One T cell receptor (beta chain) is described in this entry. In this sample, this clonotype turned up a few times. Its recognized antigen is unknown. It has no much larger one-base neighbor in the sample; base qualities were not kept. The sample belongs to a study of Graves' ophthalmopathy and Graves' hyperthyroidism listed by TCRdb under 2018. About the full investigation: Peripheral blood samples were taken at the time of initial diagnosis, before any treatment was given. The independent validation cohort included approximately 19 hyperthyroidism patients plus 17 patients who later progressed from hyperthyroidism to ophthalmopathy. In total, around 130 blood samples were TCR-sequenced: around 42 ophthalmopathy, some 75 hyperthyroidism and some 17 hyperthyroidism-to-ophthalmopathy patients. The 100 or so discovery patients were divided at random into training and test sets in a 7:3 ratio. TCR beta repertoire signatures were used to distinguish Graves' ophthalmopathy from Graves' hyperthyroidism and to predict progression to ophthalmopathy. A discovery set of about a hundred patients (around 45 ophthalmopathy, under 65 stable hyperthyroidism) was enrolled to explore V-J signatures distinguishing ophthalmopathy from hyperthyroidism. After sampling, hyperthyroidism patients received methimazole starting at 30 mg daily, and ophthalmopathy patients received high-dose intravenous methylprednisolone. T-cell repertoires of thyroid tissue and blood were compared in five or six hyperthyroidism patients. Overall study outcomes, separate from this receptor: No statistical method was used to predetermine the sample size, and group allocation was not hidden from the investigators. In validation, the model predicted ophthalmopathy progression with about 71% sensitivity and 72.22% specificity; about a dozen predicted patients were CT-confirmed with GO in a median of roughly 6.8 months. Most expanded thyroid clonotypes with frequency above 0.001 were also detected in blood, suggesting blood repertoires may reflect the thyroid immune response. The 13-signature model separated ophthalmopathy from stable hyperthyroidism with approximately 90% sensitivity and roughly 84% specificity in cross-validation, and 80%/75% in the test set.

Patients with ophthalmopathy had moderately to severely active disease, with a Clinical Activity Score of 3 or more, a NOSPECS grade of 4 or more, and a disease duration of less than 3 months. Anyone with other autoimmune diseases, uncontrolled infections, pregnancy or lactation was excluded from the study. Clinical symptoms, serum thyroxine, TRAb, thyroid ultrasound and orbital computed tomography formed the basis of the diagnosis. Ficoll-Paque density gradient centrifugation was used to isolate PBMCs from about 10 ml of fresh peripheral blood. Trizol reagent was used to extract the total RNA, and its quality was then checked on an Agilent 2100 Bioanalyzer. For repertoire sequencing, TCR beta CDR3 regions were amplified from RNA transcripts. HTBI primers and the Qiagen OneStep RT-PCR kit were used in a first-round RT-PCR, which was followed by a second-round multiplex PCR, size selection and purification. Libraries were sequenced paired-end with 100 bp reads on an Illumina HiSeq2000. The paper's data handling went like this. Reads were processed with SOAPnuke, discarding reads with adapters, uncalled bases, mean Phred below 15, or no exact constant-primer or identifier match. COPE v1.2.5 was used to merge the high-quality paired reads. Unique nucleotide sequences were defined as clonotypes and aligned to IMGT TRB V, D and J references using MiTCR v1.1. The analysis was limited to V-J combinations with a frequency above 0.0001, which together covered 99.2% of repertoires. A TCR clonal expansion and chaos score per V-J combination was defined as the ratio of F50 clonal expansion to chaos observed in the TCRdist matrix. Features were reduced by Welch's t-statistics and random forest to approximately 13 V-J combinations, which fed a naive Bayes classifier. The similarity between thyroid and blood repertoires was quantified using the Morisita-Horn index. TCRdb applied fastp at Q25 and MiXCR to the public reads, then kept only in-frame beta chains. Each CDR3 protein appears once, grouped with its most common genes and DNA. None of the V and J calls come from the authors' own analysis; TCRdb made them. In all, the sample holds 200,000 to 250,000 distinct CDR3 sequences, and roughly 21% of those were seen once. The ten largest account for roughly 44% of the sample.

V is cut by 5 bases and J by 5 bases, and the space between the germline ends is 18 bases. From its cysteine to its phenylalanine, the CDR3 spans 15 amino acids. Only the CDR3 part of the read is kept: 45 bases, read in frame from the first base. The germline V gene (reference sequence) provides CDR1 LGHDT and CDR2 YNNKEL. Sequencing input: peripheral blood. Here the chain combines TRBV3-1 and TRBJ1-1; the D segment could be TRBD1, given 6 matching bases. This TCR derives from a woman in her forties or fifties with Graves' ophthalmopathy. Donor details come from another sample of the same person, matched by shared clones. The DNA sequence is TGTGCCAGCAGCGCGAGGGGGGCGAAGGGGACTGAAGCTTTCTTT. Its product reads: CASSARGAKGTEAFF.